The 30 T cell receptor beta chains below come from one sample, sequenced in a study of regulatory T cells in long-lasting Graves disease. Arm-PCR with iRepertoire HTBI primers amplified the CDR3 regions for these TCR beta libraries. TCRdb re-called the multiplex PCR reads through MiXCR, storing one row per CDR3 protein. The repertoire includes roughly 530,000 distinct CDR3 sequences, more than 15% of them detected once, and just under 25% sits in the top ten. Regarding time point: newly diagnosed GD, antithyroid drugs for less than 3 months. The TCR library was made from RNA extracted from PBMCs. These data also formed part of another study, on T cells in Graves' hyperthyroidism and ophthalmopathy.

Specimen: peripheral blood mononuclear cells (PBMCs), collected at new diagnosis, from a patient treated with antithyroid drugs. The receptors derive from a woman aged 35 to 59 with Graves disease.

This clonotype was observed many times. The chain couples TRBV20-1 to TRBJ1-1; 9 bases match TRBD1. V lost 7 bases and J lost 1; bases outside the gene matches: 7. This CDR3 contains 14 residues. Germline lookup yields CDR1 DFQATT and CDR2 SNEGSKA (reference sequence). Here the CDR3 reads CSVSQGAQNTEAFF. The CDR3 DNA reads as TGCAGTGTTTCACAGGGGGCACAGAACACTGAAGCTTTCTTT.

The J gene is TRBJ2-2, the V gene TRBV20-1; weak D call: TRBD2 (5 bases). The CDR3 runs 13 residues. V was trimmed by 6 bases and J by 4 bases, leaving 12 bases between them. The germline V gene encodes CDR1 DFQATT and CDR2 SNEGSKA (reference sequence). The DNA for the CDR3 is TGCAGTGCGCCGGGCCTAGCCACCGGGGAGCTGTTTTTT. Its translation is CSAPGLATGELFF.

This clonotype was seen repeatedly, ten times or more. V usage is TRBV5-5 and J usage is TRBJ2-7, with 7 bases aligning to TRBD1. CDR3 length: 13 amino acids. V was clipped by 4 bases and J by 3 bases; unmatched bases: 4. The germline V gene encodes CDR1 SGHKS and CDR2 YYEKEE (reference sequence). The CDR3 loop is CASSTPGGYEQYF. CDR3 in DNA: TGTGCCAGCAGCACACCAGGGGGCTACGAGCAGTACTTC.

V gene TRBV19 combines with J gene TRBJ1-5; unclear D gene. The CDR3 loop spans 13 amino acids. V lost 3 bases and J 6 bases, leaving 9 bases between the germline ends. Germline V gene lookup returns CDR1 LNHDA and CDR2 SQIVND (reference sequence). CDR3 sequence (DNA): TGTGCCAGTAGTATCTCTAGAGGTCAGCCCCAGCATTTT. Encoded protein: CASSISRGQPQHF. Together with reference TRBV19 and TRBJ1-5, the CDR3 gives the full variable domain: DGGITQSPKYLFRKEGQNVTLSCEQNLNHDAMYWYRQDPGQGLRLIYYSQIVNDFQKGDIAEGYSVSREKKESFPLTVTSAQKNPTAFYLCASSISRGQPQHFGDGTRLSIL.

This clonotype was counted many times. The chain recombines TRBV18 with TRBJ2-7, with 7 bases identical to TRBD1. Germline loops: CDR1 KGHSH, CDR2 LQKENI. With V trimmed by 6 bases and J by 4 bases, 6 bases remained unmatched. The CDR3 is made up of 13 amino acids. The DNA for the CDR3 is TGTGCCAGCTCTGACAGGGACCCTTACGAGCAGTACTTC. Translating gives CASSDRDPYEQYF.

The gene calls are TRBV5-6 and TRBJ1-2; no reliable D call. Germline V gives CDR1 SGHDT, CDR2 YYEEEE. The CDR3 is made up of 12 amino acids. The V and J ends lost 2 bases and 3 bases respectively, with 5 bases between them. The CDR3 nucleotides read TGTGCCAGCAGCTTTGGCCACTATGGCTACACCTTC. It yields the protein CASSFGHYGYTF. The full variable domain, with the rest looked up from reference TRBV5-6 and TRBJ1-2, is DAGVTQSPTHLIKTRGQQVTLRCSPKSGHDTVSWYQQALGQGPQFIFQYYEEEERQRGNFPDRFSGHQFPNYSSELNVNALLLGDSALYLCASSFGHYGYTFGSGTRLTVV.

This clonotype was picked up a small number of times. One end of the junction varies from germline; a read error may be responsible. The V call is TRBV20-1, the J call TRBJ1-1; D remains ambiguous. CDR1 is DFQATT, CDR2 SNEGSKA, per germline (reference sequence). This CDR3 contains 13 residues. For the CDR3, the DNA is TGCAGTGCCAGAGGAGGCGTTAACACTGAAGCTTTCTTT. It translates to CSARGGVNTEAFF.

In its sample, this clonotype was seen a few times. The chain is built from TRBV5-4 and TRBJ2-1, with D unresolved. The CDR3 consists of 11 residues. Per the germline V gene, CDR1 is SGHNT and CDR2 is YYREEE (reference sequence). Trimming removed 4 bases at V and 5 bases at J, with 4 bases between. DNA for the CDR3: TGTGCCAGCAGCAACGACAATGAGCAGTTCTTC. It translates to CASSNDNEQFF.

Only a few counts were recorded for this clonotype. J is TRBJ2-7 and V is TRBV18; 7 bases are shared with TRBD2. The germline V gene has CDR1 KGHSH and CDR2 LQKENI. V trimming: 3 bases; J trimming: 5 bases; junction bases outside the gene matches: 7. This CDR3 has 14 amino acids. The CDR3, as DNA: TGTGCCAGCTCACCGGGAGGGGTGGAGGACGAGCAGTACTTC. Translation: CASSPGGVEDEQYF. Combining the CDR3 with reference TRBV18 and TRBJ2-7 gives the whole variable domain NAGVMQNPRHLVRRRGQEARLRCSPMKGHSHVYWYRQLPEEGLKFMVYLQKENIIDESGMPKERFSAEFPKEGPSILRIQQVVRGDSAAYFCASSPGGVEDEQYFGPGTRLTVT.

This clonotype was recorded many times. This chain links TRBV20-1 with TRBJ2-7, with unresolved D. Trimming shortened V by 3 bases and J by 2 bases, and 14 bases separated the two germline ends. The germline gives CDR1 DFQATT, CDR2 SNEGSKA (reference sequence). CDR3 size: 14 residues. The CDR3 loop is CSASPHEWTYEQYF. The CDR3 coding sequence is TGCAGTGCTAGCCCGCACGAGTGGACCTACGAGCAGTACTTC.

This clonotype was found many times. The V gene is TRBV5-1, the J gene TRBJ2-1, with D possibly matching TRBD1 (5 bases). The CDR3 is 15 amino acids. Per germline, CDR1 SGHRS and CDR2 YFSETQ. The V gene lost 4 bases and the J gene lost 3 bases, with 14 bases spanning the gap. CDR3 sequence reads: CASSPIQVNYNEQFF. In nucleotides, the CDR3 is TGCGCCAGCAGCCCCATACAGGTGAACTACAATGAGCAGTTCTTC.

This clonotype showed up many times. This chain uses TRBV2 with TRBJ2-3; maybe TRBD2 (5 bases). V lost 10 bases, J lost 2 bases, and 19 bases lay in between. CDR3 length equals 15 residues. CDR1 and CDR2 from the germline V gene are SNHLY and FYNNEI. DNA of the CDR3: TGTGCCACCCCACCGGCCCTCGGGGTCACAGATACGCAGTATTTT. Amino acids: CATPPALGVTDTQYF.

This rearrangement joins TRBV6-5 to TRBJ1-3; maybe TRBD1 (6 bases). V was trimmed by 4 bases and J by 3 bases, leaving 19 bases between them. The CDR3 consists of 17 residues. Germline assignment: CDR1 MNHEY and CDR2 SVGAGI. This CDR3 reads CASSSTPSTGNGNTIYF. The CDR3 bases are TGTGCCAGCAGTTCCACCCCCTCCACAGGGAATGGAAACACCATATATTTT.

CDR3 in amino acids: CASSFILRGANEQFF. The DNA of the CDR3 is TGTGCCAGCAGTTTTATCCTCCGCGGGGCGAATGAGCAGTTCTTC. The J gene is TRBJ2-1, the V gene TRBV3-1; maybe TRBD2 (6 bases). V lost 6 bases and J lost 7, with 19 bases in between. This CDR3 has 15 residues. Germline V gene lookup returns CDR1 LGHDT and CDR2 YNNKEL (reference sequence).

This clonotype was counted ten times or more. This CDR3 is CATSRVQRGAETQYF. The CDR3 coding sequence is TGTGCCACCAGCAGAGTGCAGCGGGGGGCGGAGACCCAGTACTTC. V gene TRBV15 combines with J gene TRBJ2-5; TRBD2 matches 9 bases. The V and J ends lost 1 base and 5 bases, in that order; junction bases with no gene match: 5. CDR1 is LNHNV, CDR2 YYDKDF, per germline (reference sequence). This CDR3 comprises 15 residues.

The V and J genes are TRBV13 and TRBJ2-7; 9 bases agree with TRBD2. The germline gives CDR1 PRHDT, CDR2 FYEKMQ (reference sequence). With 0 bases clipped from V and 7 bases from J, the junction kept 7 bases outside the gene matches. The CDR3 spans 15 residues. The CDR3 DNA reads TGTGCCAGCAGCTTAGGCCTAGCGGGGTTTGATGAGCAGTACTTC. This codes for CASSLGLAGFDEQYF.

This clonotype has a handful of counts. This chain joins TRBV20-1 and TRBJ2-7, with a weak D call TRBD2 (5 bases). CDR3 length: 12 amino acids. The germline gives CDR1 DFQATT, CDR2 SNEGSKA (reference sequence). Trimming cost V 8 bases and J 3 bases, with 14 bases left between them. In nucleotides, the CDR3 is TGCAGTACCCTACTAGAAAGCTACGAGCAGTACTTC. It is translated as CSTLLESYEQYF.

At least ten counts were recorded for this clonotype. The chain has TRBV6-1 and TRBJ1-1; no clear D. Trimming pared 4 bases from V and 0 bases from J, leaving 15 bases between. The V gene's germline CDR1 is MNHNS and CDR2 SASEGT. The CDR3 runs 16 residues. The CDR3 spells CASSVGLQRMNTEAFF. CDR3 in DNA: TGTGCCAGCAGTGTCGGACTTCAAAGGATGAACACTGAAGCTTTCTTT.

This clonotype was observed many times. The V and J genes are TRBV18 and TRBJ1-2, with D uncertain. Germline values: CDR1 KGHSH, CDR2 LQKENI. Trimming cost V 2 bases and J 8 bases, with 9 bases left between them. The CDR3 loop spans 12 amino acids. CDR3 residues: CASSPGSGGYTF. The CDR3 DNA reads TGTGCCAGCTCACCAGGGAGTGGCGGCTACACCTTC.

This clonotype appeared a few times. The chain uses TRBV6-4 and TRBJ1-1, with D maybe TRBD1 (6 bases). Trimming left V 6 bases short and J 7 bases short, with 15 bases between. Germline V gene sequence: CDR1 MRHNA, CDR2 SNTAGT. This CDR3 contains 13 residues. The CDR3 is CASRKDSLSEAFF. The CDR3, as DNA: TGTGCCAGCAGAAAGGACAGCCTCAGTGAAGCTTTCTTT.

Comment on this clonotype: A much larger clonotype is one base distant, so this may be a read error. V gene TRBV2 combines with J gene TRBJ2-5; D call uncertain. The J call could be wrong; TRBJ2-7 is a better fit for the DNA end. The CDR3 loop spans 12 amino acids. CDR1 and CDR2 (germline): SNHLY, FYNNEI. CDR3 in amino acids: CASRYPSNEQYF. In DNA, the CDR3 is TGTGCCAGCAGATATCCCAGTAACGAGCAGTACTTC.

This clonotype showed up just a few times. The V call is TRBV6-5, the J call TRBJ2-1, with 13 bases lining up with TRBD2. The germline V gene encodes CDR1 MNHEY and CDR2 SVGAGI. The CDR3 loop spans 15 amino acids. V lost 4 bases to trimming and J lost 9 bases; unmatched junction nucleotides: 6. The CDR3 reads CASSSGLAGALEQFF. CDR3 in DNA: TGTGCCAGCAGTTCAGGACTAGCGGGGGCCCTTGAGCAGTTCTTC.

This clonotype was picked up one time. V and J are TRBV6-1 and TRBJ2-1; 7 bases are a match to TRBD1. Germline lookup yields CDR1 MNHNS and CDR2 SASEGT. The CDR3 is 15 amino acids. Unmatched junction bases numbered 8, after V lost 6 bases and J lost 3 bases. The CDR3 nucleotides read TGTGCCAGCAGAAGACAGGGTCGGGACTACAATGAGCAGTTCTTC. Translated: CASRRQGRDYNEQFF.

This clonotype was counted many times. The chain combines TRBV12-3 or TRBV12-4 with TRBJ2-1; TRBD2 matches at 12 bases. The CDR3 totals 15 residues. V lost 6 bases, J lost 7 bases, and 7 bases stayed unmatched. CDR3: CASSTGLAGRNEQFF. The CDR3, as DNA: TGTGCCAGCAGCACCGGACTAGCGGGGAGAAATGAGCAGTTCTTC.

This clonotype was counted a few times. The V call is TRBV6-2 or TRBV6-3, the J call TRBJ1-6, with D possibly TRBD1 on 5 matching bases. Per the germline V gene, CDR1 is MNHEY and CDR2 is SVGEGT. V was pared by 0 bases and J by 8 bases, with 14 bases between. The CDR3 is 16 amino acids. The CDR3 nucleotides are TGTGCCAGCAGTTACTCGATAGGGACGGGGCATTCACCCCTCCACTTT. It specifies CASSYSIGTGHSPLHF.

The CDR3, as DNA: TGTGCCACCAGCAGAGATTGGGCCGCCCTGGGGGGGTACGAGCAGTACTTC. This codes for CATSRDWAALGGYEQYF. The chain recombines TRBV15 with TRBJ2-7; 7 bases align to TRBD2. The ends lost 0 bases at V and 4 bases at J; junction bases unmatched: 12. The CDR3 extends over 17 amino acids. Germline lookup yields CDR1 LNHNV and CDR2 YYDKDF (reference sequence). The variable domain in full, with the rest retrieved from reference TRBV15 and TRBJ2-7, is DAMVIQNPRYQVTQFGKPVTLSCSQTLNHNVMYWYQQKSSQAPKLLFHYYDKDFNNEADTPDNFQSRRPNTSFCFLDIRSPGLGDTAMYLCATSRDWAALGGYEQYFGPGTRLTVT.

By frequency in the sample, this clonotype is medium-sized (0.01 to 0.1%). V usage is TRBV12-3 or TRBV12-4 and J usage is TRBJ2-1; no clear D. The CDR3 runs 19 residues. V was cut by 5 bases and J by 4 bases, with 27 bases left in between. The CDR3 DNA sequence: TGTGCCAGCAGTCCCACTGAGGTAGACGAGATATCTAGATACAATGAGCAGTTCTTC. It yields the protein CASSPTEVDEISRYNEQFF.

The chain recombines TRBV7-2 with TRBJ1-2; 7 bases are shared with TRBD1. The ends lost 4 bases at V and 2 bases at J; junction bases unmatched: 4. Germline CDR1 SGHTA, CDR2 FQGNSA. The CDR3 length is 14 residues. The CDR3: CASSYLQGNYGYTF. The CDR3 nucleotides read TGTGCCAGCAGCTACTTACAGGGGAACTATGGCTACACCTTC.

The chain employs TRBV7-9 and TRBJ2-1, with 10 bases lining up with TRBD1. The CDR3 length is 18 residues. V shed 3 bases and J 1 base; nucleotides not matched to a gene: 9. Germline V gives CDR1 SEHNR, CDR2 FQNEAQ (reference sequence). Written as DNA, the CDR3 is TGTGCCAGCAGCTTCATGGACAGGGGGATAGTATCCTACAATGAGCAGTTCTTC. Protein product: CASSFMDRGIVSYNEQFF.

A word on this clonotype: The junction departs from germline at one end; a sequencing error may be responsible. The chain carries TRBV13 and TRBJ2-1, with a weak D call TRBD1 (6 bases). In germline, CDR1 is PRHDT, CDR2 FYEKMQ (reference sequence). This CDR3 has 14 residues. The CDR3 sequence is CASSQEQGKNEQFF. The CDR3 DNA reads TGCGCCAGCAGCCAAGAACAGGGCAAGAATGAGCAGTTCTTC. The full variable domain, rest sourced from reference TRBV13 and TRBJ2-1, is AAGVIQSPRHLIKEKRETATLKCYPIPRHDTVYWYQQGPGQDPQFLISFYEKMQSDKGSIPDRFSAQQFSDYHSELNMSSLELGDSALYFCASSQEQGKNEQFFGPGTRLTVL.